A single sample is the source of the 9 T cell receptor beta chains below, sequenced in a study of T cells in pancreatic ductal adenocarcinoma. No neoadjuvant therapy was given to the selected pancreatic ductal adenocarcinoma patients before their surgery. The protocol was immunoSEQ multiplex PCR, while the TCRdb copy is restricted to in-frame clones and leaves out a portion. In the table there are over 100,000 clones, nearly 95% of which are singletons. Sequencing was performed on PBMCs. These TCRs come from a human donor with pancreatic ductal adenocarcinoma.

This chain links TRBV28 with TRBJ1-2, with 8 bases identical to TRBD1. The CDR3 has 13 residues. Germline trimming cut 6 bases from V and 8 bases from J; bases unmatched to any gene: 8. From germline, CDR1 is MDHEN and CDR2 SYDVKM. CDR3 loop: CASSYQGAWGYTF. For the CDR3, the DNA is TGTGCCAGCAGCTATCAGGGGGCGTGGGGCTACACCTTC.

This sequence joins TRBV5-6 and TRBJ2-7, with a possible D match to TRBD2 (6 bases). CDR1 is SGHDT, CDR2 YYEEEE, per germline. The ends were cut back, 4 bases at V and 3 bases at J, with 14 bases in the middle. This CDR3 region has 14 residues. CDR3 region: CASSGDSGYYEQYF. CDR3 bases: TGTGCCAGCAGCGGGGATAGCGGATACTACGAGCAGTACTTC.

This chain joins TRBV5-5 and TRBJ2-1; 10 nucleotides line up with TRBD1. The CDR3 sequence is 15 residues long. The ends lost 7 bases at V and 4 bases at J; junction bases unmatched: 8. The germline CDR1 and CDR2 sequences are SGHKS and YYEKEE (reference sequence). CDR3 in DNA: TGTGCCAGCGGCCGTGGGACAGGGGAATACAATGAGCAGTTCTTC. This translates into CASGRGTGEYNEQFF.

This chain links TRBV2 with TRBJ1-2; 7 bases align to TRBD1. CDR3 length: 14 residues. Per germline, CDR1 SNHLY and CDR2 FYNNEI. J lost 7 bases, V lost 2 bases, and 7 bases had no gene match. This chain's CDR3 is CASSEQGGSGGYTF. In DNA, the CDR3 is TGTGCCAGCAGTGAACAGGGGGGATCGGGTGGCTACACCTTC. Based on the CDR3 plus reference TRBV2 and TRBJ1-2, the full variable domain is EPEVTQTPSHQVTQMGQEVILRCVPISNHLYFYWYRQILGQKVEFLVSFYNNEISEKSEIFDDQFSVERPDGSNFTLKIRSTKLEDSAMYFCASSEQGGSGGYTFGSGTRLTVV.

The chain links TRBV18 to TRBJ1-2; the D is unclear. The germline V gene has CDR1 KGHSH and CDR2 LQKENI. CDR3 length equals 13 residues. Trimming stripped 4 bases from V and 3 bases from J, with 9 bases between. CDR3 DNA sequence: TGTGCCAGCTCACGTGGAGACGACTATGGCTACACCTTC. The encoded protein is CASSRGDDYGYTF.

The rearrangement links TRBV5-4 to TRBJ2-7, with no clear D. The CDR3 runs 11 residues. Germline values: CDR1 SGHNT, CDR2 YYREEE (reference sequence). Trimming took 0 bases from V and 6 from J, leaving 4 bases between them. Written as DNA, the CDR3 is TGTGCCAGCAGCTTGGATCGCGAGCAGTACTTC. Its protein product is CASSLDREQYF.

The chain couples TRBV19 to TRBJ2-5; tentative D call: TRBD1 (5 bases). Germline lookup yields CDR1 LNHDA and CDR2 SQIVND (reference sequence). CDR3 length: 13 amino acids. V shed 5 bases and J shed 1 base, with 8 bases lying between them. Written as DNA, the CDR3 is TGTGCCAGTAGTTGGGGCCTCCAAGAGACCCAGTACTTC. Residues: CASSWGLQETQYF.

This clone is a singleton in its sample. The chain couples TRBV30 to TRBJ2-7; maybe TRBD2 (7 bases). The CDR3 is 14 residues long. Germline CDR1 is GTSNPN and CDR2 is SVGIG (reference sequence). V was pared by 2 bases and J by 3 bases, with 14 bases between. DNA of the CDR3: TGTGCCTGGAGTAGGGGGGGGGACCTCTACGAGCAGTACTTC. Its protein product is CAWSRGGDLYEQYF. The complete variable domain, with remaining parts taken from reference TRBV30 and TRBJ2-7, reads SQTIHQWPATLVQPVGSPLSLECTVEGTSNPNLYWYRQAAGRGLQLLFYSVGIGQISSEVPQNLSASRPQDRQFILSSKKLLLSDSGFYLCAWSRGGDLYEQYFGPGTRLTVT.

The V call is TRBV30, the J call TRBJ2-7, with 7 bases lining up with TRBD1. The CDR3 length is 13 residues. Germline values: CDR1 GTSNPN, CDR2 SVGIG (reference sequence). Unmatched junction bases numbered 9, after V lost 4 bases and J lost 6 bases. The CDR3 DNA is TGTGCCTGGAAAGGTTGGACAGGTGGCGAGCAGTACTTC. Amino acids: CAWKGWTGGEQYF.